A selection of T cell receptor beta chains follows, all from one sample in a study of graft-versus-host responses after intestinal transplantation. TCRdb's table, derived via immunoSEQ multiplex PCR, lists solely in-frame clones and lacks some. Among some 11,000 clones, over 90% were seen once, and the ten largest hold 20% to 25%. This material consisted of PBMCs, taken around 110 days after intestinal transplant. The receptors were sampled from a human patient who received an intestinal transplant, so some T cells may come from the graft donor. CDR3s include the opening cysteine and the closing phenylalanine or tryptophan. A D gene is named only where the DNA matches it firmly.

V gene	D gene	J gene	CDR3 DNA	CDR3 protein
TRBV19	NA	TRBJ2-2	TGTGCCAGTAGTATATATGAGGTGACCGGGGAGCTGTTTTTT	CASSIYEVTGELFF
TRBV7-9	NA	TRBJ1-2	TGTGCCAGCAGCTTAGGGAAGGGGAATATCTATGGCTACACCTTC	CASSLGKGNIYGYTF
TRBV11-3	TRBD1	TRBJ2-5	TGTGCCAGCAGCTTAGATAATAACCGGACAGGGCAAGAGACCCAGTACTTC	CASSLDNNRTGQETQYF
TRBV5-1	NA	TRBJ2-1	TGCGCCAGCAGCTTGGCCGGGCAGGGGAACTACAATGAGCAGTTCTTC	CASSLAGQGNYNEQFF
TRBV21-1	NA	TRBJ2-3	TGTGCCAGCAGCCCGTATAGGACTCGGGCAAATACGCAGTATTTT	CASSPYRTRANTQYF
TRBV28	NA	TRBJ1-6	TGTGCCAGCAGCCTACAGTTAAATTCACCCCTCCACTTT	CASSLQLNSPLHF
TRBV28	TRBD2	TRBJ2-1	TGTGCCAGCAACCACCCGTTGACTAGCGAGCTTAATGAGCAGTTCTTC	CASNHPLTSELNEQFF
TRBV28	NA	TRBJ2-1	TGTGCCAGCAGTCCCTTTCTAGCGATCTCCTACAATGAGCAGTTCTTC	CASSPFLAISYNEQFF
TRBV4-1	NA	TRBJ2-7	TGCGCCAGCAGCCAAGGACCCGTCCCTTTAACCTCCGAGCAGTACTTC	CASSQGPVPLTSEQYF
TRBV6-5	NA	TRBJ1-1	TGTGCCAGCAGCTACACCCGGGGGGCGGGCACTGAAGCTTTCTTT	CASSYTRGAGTEAFF
TRBV10-1	NA	TRBJ1-1	TGCGCCAGCAGTGAGTCAGTGGGGCTAAACACTGAAGCTTTCTTT	CASSESVGLNTEAFF
TRBV7-9	TRBD2	TRBJ2-1	TGTGCCAGCAGCTTTAAGGGACTAGCGGCCAATGAGCAGTTCTTC	CASSFKGLAANEQFF